This entry lists 10 T cell receptor beta chains sequenced from one sample in a study of neurological immune-mediated disorders. TCRdb analysed the 5' RACE reads with MiXCR anew, one entry per CDR3 protein. The data show about 74,000 distinct CDR3 sequences, less than 5.5% seen once. The sample comprised PBMCs. The receptors derive from a man aged 18 to 35 with multiple sclerosis.

This clonotype appeared many times. The chain combines TRBV6-1 with TRBJ1-2; D might be TRBD1 (5 bases). This CDR3 has 15 residues. In germline, CDR1 is MNHNS, CDR2 SASEGT. Trimming removed 2 bases from V and 4 bases from J, with 14 bases in between. The CDR3 DNA reads TGTGCCAGCAGTGAACGGGACGGCGGGTCCTATGGCTACACCTTC. Protein sequence: CASSERDGGSYGYTF.

The sample holds a few counts of this clonotype. Its ends do not fully match the called genes, so a read error is possible. This sequence joins TRBV18 and TRBJ1-5, with TRBD1 matching over 8 bases. The CDR3 is 14 amino acids. Germline values: CDR1 KGHSH, CDR2 LQKENI. CDR3 loop: CASSETGAETVQNF. The CDR3 nucleotides read TGTGCCAGCTCGGAGACAGGGGCCGAGACAGTCCAGAATTTT.

This clonotype was observed at least ten times. The chain uses TRBV5-5 and TRBJ2-3; D is ambiguous. Trimming cost V 5 bases and J 0 bases, with 7 bases left between them. The CDR3 spans 13 residues. Germline V lookup: CDR1 SGHKS, CDR2 YYEKEE (reference sequence). CDR3 sequence: CASRRHSTDTQYF. CDR3 in DNA: TGTGCCAGCAGGAGGCATAGCACAGATACGCAGTATTTT.

This clonotype was counted ten times or more. The chain recombines TRBV4-3 with TRBJ1-1, with TRBD1 identical over 7 bases. CDR3 length: 16 amino acids. Per germline, CDR1 LGHNA and CDR2 YSLEER. V lost 0 bases to trimming and J lost 1 base; unmatched junction nucleotides: 5. CDR3 amino acids: CASSQDPRQGNTEAFF. The CDR3 bases are TGCGCCAGCAGCCAAGATCCCCGACAGGGGAACACTGAAGCTTTCTTT.

In this sample, this clonotype turned up many times. The rearrangement uses TRBV21-1 and TRBJ2-1; the DNA was not used to check the table's D call, TRBD2. TRBV21-1 is classified as a pseudogene. The CDR3 spans 16 residues. Here the CDR3 DNA reads TGTGCCAGCAGCAAAGACCCACTAGGCCCCGGCAATGAGCAGTTCTTC. Amino acid sequence: CASSKDPLGPGNEQFF.

This clonotype was counted ten times or more. The chain uses TRBV5-5 and TRBJ2-1; 11 nucleotides agree with TRBD2. Germline V gene sequence: CDR1 SGHKS, CDR2 YYEKEE (reference sequence). This CDR3 contains 15 residues. V shed 2 bases and J 7 bases; nucleotides not matched to a gene: 5. The CDR3 nucleotides are TGTGCCAGCAGCTTTACGGGACTAGCGGTGAATGAGCAGTTCTTC. It is translated as CASSFTGLAVNEQFF. The variable domain in full, with the rest retrieved from reference TRBV5-5 and TRBJ2-1, is DAGVTQSPTHLIKTRGQQVTLRCSPISGHKSVSWYQQVLGQGPQFIFQYYEKEERGRGNFPDRFSARQFPNYSSELNVNALLLGDSALYLCASSFTGLAVNEQFFGPGTRLTVL.

This clonotype occurred many times. The chain employs TRBV20-1 and TRBJ2-7, with 9 bases matching TRBD1. Germline loops: CDR1 DFQATT, CDR2 SNEGSKA (reference sequence). The junction had 9 bases not matched to a gene; V was cut back by 1 base and J by 2 bases. This CDR3 is 16 amino acids long. As DNA, the CDR3 is TGCAGTGCTAGAGGGGACAGGGTCTCAACCACCTACGAGCAGTACTTC. Translation gives CSARGDRVSTTYEQYF.

The chain employs TRBV6-6 and TRBJ2-2, with D perhaps TRBD1 (5 bases). Germline CDR1 is MNHNY and CDR2 is SVGAGI (reference sequence). CDR3 length: 14 amino acids. The ends were cut back, 0 bases at V and 6 bases at J, with 8 bases in the middle. The CDR3 region is CASSYSSRAGELFF. The CDR3 DNA follows: TGTGCCAGCAGTTACTCCAGCAGGGCCGGGGAGCTGTTTTTT.

Ten or more counts support this clonotype. The chain couples TRBV20-1 to TRBJ2-7; TRBD2 might be the D (6 bases). Germline loops: CDR1 DFQATT, CDR2 SNEGSKA (reference sequence). The CDR3 has 12 amino acids. V was cut by 7 bases and J by 3 bases, with 13 bases left in between. The CDR3 sequence: CSGGTALYEQYF. As DNA, the CDR3 is TGCAGTGGCGGGACCGCGCTCTACGAGCAGTACTTC.

This clonotype was observed a few times. V usage is TRBV12-3 or TRBV12-4 and J usage is TRBJ1-1; tentatively, D is TRBD1 (6 bases). Between the trimmed V and J ends, which lost 3 bases and 3 bases, there was a span of 17 bases. This CDR3 is built from 16 residues. The CDR3 region has the DNA TGTGCCAGCAGTTTCATTCAATGGGGGCGCGACACTGAAGCTTTCTTT. This translates into CASSFIQWGRDTEAFF.